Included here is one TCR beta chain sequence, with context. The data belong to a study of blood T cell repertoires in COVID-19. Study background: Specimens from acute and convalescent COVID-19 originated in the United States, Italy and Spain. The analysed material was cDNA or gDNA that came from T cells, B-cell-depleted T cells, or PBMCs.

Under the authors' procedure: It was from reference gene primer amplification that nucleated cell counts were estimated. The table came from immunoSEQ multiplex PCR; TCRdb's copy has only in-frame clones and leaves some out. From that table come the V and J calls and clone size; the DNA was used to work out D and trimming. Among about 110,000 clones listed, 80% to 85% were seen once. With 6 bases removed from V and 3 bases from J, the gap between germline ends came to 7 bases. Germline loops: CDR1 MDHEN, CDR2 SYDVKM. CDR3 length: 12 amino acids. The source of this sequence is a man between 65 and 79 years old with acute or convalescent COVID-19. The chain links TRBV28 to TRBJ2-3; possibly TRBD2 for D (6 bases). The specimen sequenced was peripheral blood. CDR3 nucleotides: TGTGCCAGCAGGGGGGGAACAGATACGCAGTATTTT. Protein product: CASRGGTDTQYF. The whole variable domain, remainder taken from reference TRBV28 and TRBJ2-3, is DVKVTQSSRYLVKRTGEKVFLECVQDMDHENMFWYRQDPGLGLRLIYFSYDVKMKEKGDIPEGYSVSREKKERFSLILESASTNQTSMYLCASRGGTDTQYFGPGTRLTVL.